Detailed here is one T cell receptor beta chain. The CDR3 totals 12 residues. Trimming pared 5 bases from V and 3 bases from J, leaving 6 bases between. Germline lookup yields CDR1 LGHNA and CDR2 YSLEER. These data are taken from a study of blood T cell repertoires in COVID-19. This table comes from immunoSEQ multiplex PCR, and its TCRdb copy is limited to in-frame clones, with some not included. This sample yields about 300,000 clones, of which 88% are seen a single time; approximately 8.5% belongs to the top ten. The chain employs TRBV4-3 and TRBJ2-3; D gene ambiguous. This TCR was sampled from a man between 18 and 35 years old with active or convalescent COVID-19. The sequenced material came from peripheral blood. CDR3 region: CASSFRTDTQYF. The CDR3 coding sequence is TGCGCCAGCAGCTTTCGGACAGATACGCAGTATTTT.